Below are 14 T cell receptor beta chains sequenced from a single sample in a study of T cell responses to AZD1222 COVID-19 vaccine. Profiled with immunoSEQ multiplex PCR; TCRdb holds only in-frame clones, not every one. Of 200,000 or so clones listed, under 95% are singletons. The sequencing used peripheral blood, collected on day 0 of MenACWY control vaccination. Every receptor here comes from an adult in good health.

The CDR3, as DNA: TGTGCCAGTAGTATAACAACGATAGGAGGGAATCAGCCCCAGCATTTT. This sequence encodes CASSITTIGGNQPQHF. The rearrangement uses TRBV19 and TRBJ1-5; D is unclear. CDR3 length equals 16 residues. V was cut by 2 bases and J by 4 bases, with 15 bases left in between. CDR1 LNHDA and CDR2 SQIVND come from the germline V gene (reference sequence).

The V and J genes are TRBV19 and TRBJ2-2; TRBD2 matches at 9 bases. This CDR3 comprises 14 residues. Germline V gene lookup returns CDR1 LNHDA and CDR2 SQIVND (reference sequence). J lost 4 bases, V lost 6 bases, and 3 bases had no gene match. The CDR3 nucleotides are TGTGCCAGTAGGCCTAGCGGGGTCACCGGGGAGCTGTTTTTT. Translation: CASRPSGVTGELFF. The full variable domain, completed using reference TRBV19 and TRBJ2-2, is DGGITQSPKYLFRKEGQNVTLSCEQNLNHDAMYWYRQDPGQGLRLIYYSQIVNDFQKGDIAEGYSVSREKKESFPLTVTSAQKNPTAFYLCASRPSGVTGELFFGEGSRLTVL.

The CDR3 loop reads CASSLVRGKTEAFF. CDR3 nucleotides: TGTGCCAGCAGCTTGGTCAGGGGCAAGACTGAAGCTTTCTTT. This chain uses TRBV5-5 with TRBJ1-1, with a weak D call TRBD1 (6 bases). The CDR3 loop spans 14 amino acids. Trimming took 0 bases from V and 5 from J, leaving 11 bases between them. CDR1 SGHKS and CDR2 YYEKEE come from the germline V gene (reference sequence).

This clone has a handful of counts. In nucleotides, the CDR3 is TGCGCCAGCAGCTTGGAAATGAACACTGAAGCTTTCTTT. It specifies CASSLEMNTEAFF. The chain is built from TRBV5-1 and TRBJ1-1; D uncertain. Looked up from germline, CDR1 is SGHRS and CDR2 is YFSETQ. CDR3 length equals 13 residues. The germline V and J ends were trimmed by 0 bases and 0 bases, with 3 bases remaining between them.

The rearrangement links TRBV3-1 (or the pseudogene TRBV3-2) to TRBJ2-1; no clear D gene. The ends were cut back, 10 bases at V and 2 bases at J, with 9 bases in the middle. CDR3 length: 12 residues. Germline lookup yields CDR1 LGHDT and CDR2 YNNKEL (reference sequence). DNA for the CDR3: TGTGCCACCCTTGGCACCTACAATGAGCAGTTCTTC. Its translation is CATLGTYNEQFF.

J is TRBJ2-5 and V is TRBV6-6; D gene ambiguous. CDR1 is MNHNY, CDR2 SVGAGI, per germline (reference sequence). The CDR3 has 12 residues. Trimming took 7 bases from V and 5 from J, leaving 11 bases between them. The CDR3 nucleotides are TGTGCCAGCAAAAGGGCTGACGAGACCCAGTACTTC. Its translation is CASKRADETQYF.

The chain employs TRBV4-2 and TRBJ1-1, with D tentatively TRBD1 (5 bases). The CDR3 sequence is 16 residues long. CDR1 LGHNA and CDR2 YNFKEQ come from the germline V gene. The V and J ends lost 0 bases and 4 bases respectively, with 15 bases between them. The CDR3, as DNA: TGTGCCAGCAGCCAAGATTTAGGGGTGATGGGCACTGAAGCTTTCTTT. It translates to CASSQDLGVMGTEAFF.

A single count supports this clone. This rearrangement joins TRBV12-3 or TRBV12-4 to TRBJ1-2; no firm D call. The CDR3 loop spans 12 amino acids. V was shortened by 6 bases and J by 4 bases, with 9 bases between the two germline ends. For the CDR3, the DNA is TGTGCCAGCAGGGGCCAGACCTATGGCTACACCTTC. Amino acids: CASRGQTYGYTF.

The V and J genes are TRBV19 and TRBJ2-7; 7 nucleotides match TRBD1. Losses at the gene ends were 6 bases for V and 2 bases for J; bases not matched to a gene: 7. Per the germline V gene, CDR1 is LNHDA and CDR2 is SQIVND (reference sequence). The CDR3 consists of 14 residues. The chain's CDR3 is CASSTGQRPYEQYF. CDR3 coding DNA: TGTGCCAGTAGCACGGGACAGCGACCCTACGAGCAGTACTTC.

The chain uses TRBV4-1 and TRBJ1-5; 7 bases line up with TRBD1. In germline, CDR1 is MGHRA, CDR2 YSYEKL. V lost 2 bases to trimming and J lost 4 bases; unmatched junction nucleotides: 5. The CDR3 covers 15 residues. The CDR3 DNA is TGCGCCAGCAGCCAACCGGGACAGCCTAATCAGCCCCAGCATTTT. Residues: CASSQPGQPNQPQHF.

The DNA for the CDR3 is TGTGCCAGCAGCCAAGTGGAAGCCAGGGGTACTGAAGCTTTCTTT. Translated, it gives CASSQVEARGTEAFF. This rearrangement joins TRBV3-1 (or the pseudogene TRBV3-2) to TRBJ1-1; weak D call: TRBD1 (6 bases). In germline, CDR1 is LGHDT, CDR2 YNNKEL (reference sequence). This CDR3 comprises 15 residues. Trimming shortened V by 1 base and J by 5 bases, and 14 bases separated the two germline ends.

The gene calls are TRBV3-1 (or the pseudogene TRBV3-2) and TRBJ1-1; D might be TRBD1 (5 bases). Trimming left V 5 bases short and J 7 bases short, with 17 bases between. Germline V gene lookup returns CDR1 LGHDT and CDR2 YNNKEL (reference sequence). The CDR3 is made up of 14 amino acids. The CDR3 region has the DNA TGTGCCAGCAGCTGGGGGAGTGCTTCCTTTGAAGCTTTCTTT. Encoded protein: CASSWGSASFEAFF.

The rearrangement uses TRBV3-1 (or the pseudogene TRBV3-2) and TRBJ1-2, with a tentative D call TRBD1 (5 bases). The V and J ends lost 1 base and 4 bases respectively, with 16 bases between them. Germline values: CDR1 LGHDT, CDR2 YNNKEL (reference sequence). The CDR3 extends over 16 amino acids. The CDR3 DNA reads as TGTGCCAGCAGCCAAGCCTGGGCGGGGGGTGCCTATGGCTACACCTTC. Encoded protein: CASSQAWAGGAYGYTF.

This chain links TRBV27 with TRBJ1-5; TRBD1 aligns across 7 bases. Trimming cost V 8 bases and J 4 bases; bases outside gene matches: 11. Germline loops: CDR1 MNHEY, CDR2 SMNVEV (reference sequence). CDR3 length equals 15 residues. CDR3 amino acids: CASGDTGASNQPQHF. The CDR3 nucleotides are TGTGCCAGCGGGGACACAGGGGCCTCTAATCAGCCCCAGCATTTT.